Sequencing of this T cell receptor beta chain was carried out in a study of OX40 agonist ivuxolimab in advanced cancers. As for the study in general: Treatment received earlier with anti-PD-1, anti-PD-L1 or anti-CTLA-4 agents was allowed, and more than 35% had some. Regarding the study as a whole: At doses 0.1 to 3.0 mg/kg, CD4+ and CD8+ clones expanded. The study found that CD8+ T cells averaged more expanded clones than CD4+. The 0.1-3.0 mg/kg partial responders had among the lowest clonal expansion.

Sequenced by immunoSEQ multiplex PCR; TCRdb stores in-frame clones only, minus some. The profile covers about 86,000 clones, with 91% appearing a single time and about 9% taken by the ten largest. Germline CDR1 SGDLS, CDR2 YYNGEE. The CDR3 spans 15 residues. On this clone: Its target is not known.

The J gene is TRBJ2-5, the V gene TRBV9; TRBD1 or TRBD2 may be the D gene (6 bases each). The J call may be in error: the DNA end matches TRBJ2-7 better. This TCR was sampled from an adult with an advanced solid tumor such as melanoma, head and neck, liver or kidney cancer. The sample here was CD4+ or CD8+ T cells sorted from blood, taken in a trial of the OX40 agonist ivuxolimab. CDR3 in DNA: TGTGCCAGCAGCGTAGGGGACATCGGGGGATACGAGCAGTACTTC. Translated, it gives CASSVGDIGGYEQYF.